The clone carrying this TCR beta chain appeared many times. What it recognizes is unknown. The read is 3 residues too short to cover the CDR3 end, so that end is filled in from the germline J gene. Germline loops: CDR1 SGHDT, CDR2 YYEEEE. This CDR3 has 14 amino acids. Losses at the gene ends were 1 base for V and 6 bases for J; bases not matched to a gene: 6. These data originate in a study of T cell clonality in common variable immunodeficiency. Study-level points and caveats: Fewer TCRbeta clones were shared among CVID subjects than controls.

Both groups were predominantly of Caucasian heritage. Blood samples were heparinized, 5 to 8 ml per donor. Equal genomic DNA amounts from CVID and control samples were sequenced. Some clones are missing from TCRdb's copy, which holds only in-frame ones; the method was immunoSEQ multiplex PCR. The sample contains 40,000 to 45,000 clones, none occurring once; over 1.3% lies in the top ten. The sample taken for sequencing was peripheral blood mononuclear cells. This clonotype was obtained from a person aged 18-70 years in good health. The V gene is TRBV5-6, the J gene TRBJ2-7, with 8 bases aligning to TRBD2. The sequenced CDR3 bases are TGTGCCAGCAGCTTGAGTAGCGGGAACAGCGAG. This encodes CASSLSSGNSE. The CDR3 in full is CASSLSSGNSEQYF. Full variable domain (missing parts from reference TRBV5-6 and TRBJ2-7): DAGVTQSPTHLIKTRGQQVTLRCSPKSGHDTVSWYQQALGQGPQFIFQYYEEEERQRGNFPDRFSGHQFPNYSSELNVNALLLGDSALYLCASSLSSGNSEQYFGPGTRLTVT.